A selection of T cell receptor beta chains follows, all from one sample in a study of blood T cells in healthy people across ages. Each CDR3 protein gets one entry after TCRdb re-called the 5' RACE reads with MiXCR. The data contain about 670,000 distinct CDR3 sequences, roughly two fifths of them singletons. Material for sequencing was blood. These receptors were taken from an elderly man in good health. CDR3s include the opening cysteine and the closing phenylalanine or tryptophan. The D gene is left open where the match is weak. Size is stated for part of the rows, as once, few or many counts, or as a class when the clone is expanded.

>few|TRBJ2-1|TRBD1|TRBV11-2
CASSLDYQGAYNEQFF
TGTGCCAGCAGCTTAGATTACCAGGGGGCTTACAATGAGCAGTTCTTC
>-|TRBJ2-2|TRBD1|TRBV29-1
CSVEGQGPTGELFF
TGCAGCGTTGAGGGACAGGGACCCACCGGGGAGCTGTTTTTT
>few|TRBJ1-2|-|TRBV5-4
CASSRGSDYGYTF
TGTGCCAGCAGCCGGGGGTCGGACTATGGCTACACCTTC
>many|TRBJ1-2|-|TRBV4-1
CASSQEGLNYGYTF
TGCGCCAGCAGCCAAGAGGGGCTTAACTATGGCTACACCTTC
>-|TRBJ1-5|-|TRBV6-2/TRBV6-3
CASSYRDGINQPQHF
TGTGCCAGCAGTTACCGGGACGGAATTAATCAGCCCCAGCATTTT
>-|TRBJ2-3|-|TRBV29-1
CSVGARTDMQYF
TGCAGCGTCGGGGCCCGCACAGATATGCAGTATTTT
>many|TRBJ2-5|TRBD1|TRBV4-3
CASSPQGGETQYF
TGTGCCAGCAGCCCACAGGGGGGAGAGACCCAGTACTTC
>few|TRBJ2-1|TRBD1|TRBV11-2
CATHGQGGPNEQFF
TGTGCCACCCATGGACAGGGTGGGCCCAATGAGCAGTTCTTC
>-|TRBJ2-7|TRBD2|TRBV7-2
CASSPSGRALHNEQYF
TGTGCCAGCAGCCCTAGCGGGAGGGCCCTCCACAATGAGCAGTACTTC
>once|TRBJ2-3|-|TRBV4-2
CASSHPGTSGTDTQYF
TGTGCCAGCAGCCACCCCGGGACTTCCGGCACAGATACGCAGTATTTT
>-|TRBJ1-6|-|TRBV20-1
CSVRQVGGNSPLHF
TGCAGTGTAAGACAGGTCGGTGGGAATTCACCCCTCCACTTT
>-|TRBJ2-3|-|TRBV3-1
CASSREPRTDTQYF
TGTGCCAGCAGCCGGGAGCCTCGAACAGATACGCAGTATTTT
>-|TRBJ2-1|TRBD1|TRBV4-2
CASSRPRTGENNEQFF
TGTGCCAGCAGCCGCCCCCGGACAGGGGAAAACAATGAGCAGTTCTTC
>-|TRBJ1-2|-|TRBV7-2
CASSGRDALLGYTF
TGTGCCAGCAGCGGGCGGGACGCCCTCCTTGGCTACACCTTC
>-|TRBJ2-1|TRBD2|TRBV6-5
CASSMTGTSVYEQFF
TGTGCCAGCAGTATGACCGGGACTAGTGTGTATGAGCAGTTCTTC
>-|TRBJ2-3|TRBD2|TRBV13
CASSSTRLAGEQDTQYF
TGTGCCAGCAGCTCAACCCGGCTAGCGGGGGAACAAGATACGCAGTATTTT
>-|TRBJ1-5|-|TRBV6-2/TRBV6-3
CASRTGGNSNQPQHF
TGTGCCAGCAGGACTGGGGGGAATAGCAATCAGCCCCAGCATTTT
>-|TRBJ1-2|-|TRBV3-1
CASSQDIGGYTF
TGTGCCAGCAGCCAAGATATAGGGGGCTACACCTTC
>-|TRBJ1-2|-|TRBV10-3
CAISESAGYGYTF
TGTGCCATCAGTGAGTCCGCCGGGTATGGCTACACCTTC
>few|TRBJ2-7|TRBD2|TRBV11-2
CASSSTGRGEQYF
TGTGCCAGCAGCTCCACCGGGAGGGGCGAGCAGTACTTC
>-|TRBJ2-2|-|TRBV6-2/TRBV6-3
CASGSNTGELFF
TGTGCCAGCGGATCGAACACCGGGGAGCTGTTTTTT
>once|TRBJ2-1|-|TRBV27
CASSLYLEPRSYNGQFF
TGTGCCAGCAGTTTATATCTCGAGCCCAGGTCCTACAATGGGCAGTTCTTC
>many|TRBJ2-5|TRBD1|TRBV10-3
CAISDVSGTGLGETQYF
TGTGCCATCAGCGACGTTTCCGGGACAGGGTTGGGAGAGACCCAGTACTTC
>-|TRBJ2-1|-|TRBV28
CASSAPRGIIDEQFF
TGTGCCAGCAGTGCTCCAAGGGGCATTATAGATGAGCAGTTCTTC